Listed below are T cell receptor beta chains from one sample, sequenced in a study of T cells in localized non-small cell lung cancer. Profiled with immunoSEQ multiplex PCR; TCRdb holds only in-frame clones, not every one. The table records tens of thousands of clones, roughly nine tenths of them present only once. The sample here was peripheral blood, taken before any cancer treatment. Receptor source: a woman aged 40-75 years with stage I lung adenocarcinoma. Both conserved end residues are part of each CDR3. A D gene is named only where the DNA matches it firmly. Part of the rows lack a size; the others show once, few, many or a class for expanded clones.

D,V,J,size,DNA,CDR3
NA,TRBV5-6,TRBJ2-7,NA,TGTGCCAGCAGCTTAGGGTTGGAGAGCGAATACTTC,CASSLGLESEYF
NA,TRBV4-1,TRBJ1-2,NA,TGCGCCAGCACCGCTACACTCCTCCTTACTAACTATGGCTACACCTTC,CASTATLLLTNYGYTF
TRBD2,TRBV28,TRBJ2-7,NA,TGTGCCAGCAGTTCCATTTCCGGACTAGCGGGGACCTACGAGCAGTACTTC,CASSSISGLAGTYEQYF
NA,TRBV18,TRBJ1-2,once,TGTGCCAGCTCGATGGACGGGATCAACTATGGCTACACCTTC,CASSMDGINYGYTF
NA,TRBV28,TRBJ1-3,once,TGTGCCAGCAGTGGAGTTGGAAACACCATATATTTT,CASSGVGNTIYF
NA,TRBV15,TRBJ1-4,NA,TGTGCCACCAGCAGTCTCGGAAAGGGGCCAGTTGATGAAAAACTGTTTTTT,CATSSLGKGPVDEKLFF
TRBD1,TRBV6-1,TRBJ2-3,NA,TGTGCCAGCAGTGAAGCAATCCAGGGGGCAGATACGCAGTATTTT,CASSEAIQGADTQYF
NA,TRBV5-6,TRBJ2-3,NA,TGTGCCAGCAGCCGGAAATTCGGGATTAAGGGTAACACAGATACGCAGTATTTT,CASSRKFGIKGNTDTQYF
NA,TRBV29-1,TRBJ2-3,NA,TGCAGCGTTCAACGGGGCGTTGAGACAGATACGCAGTATTTT,CSVQRGVETDTQYF
NA,TRBV4-1,TRBJ2-7,NA,TGCGCCAGCAGCCAAGACTTTGTCGGGGGCCGGGAGCAGTACTTC,CASSQDFVGGREQYF
NA,TRBV27,TRBJ1-2,few,TGTGCCAGCAAGTCATTTTCTAGGGGGATAAGCTATGGCTACACCTTC,CASKSFSRGISYGYTF
NA,TRBV7-9,TRBJ1-4,NA,TGTGCCAGCAGCAAAGGTCGGGTTAACGAAAAACTGTTTTTT,CASSKGRVNEKLFF
NA,TRBV4-3,TRBJ1-1,NA,TGCGCCAGCAGCGACGGAAACAGATTGACGAACACTGAAGCTTTCTTT,CASSDGNRLTNTEAFF
NA,TRBV5-4,TRBJ1-5,few,TGTGCCAGCAGCTGGGGCAGGGACCAGCCCCAGCATTTT,CASSWGRDQPQHF
NA,TRBV30,TRBJ1-5,NA,TGTGCCTGCTCTGGGGGGCTTAATAGCAATCAGCCCCAGCATTTT,CACSGGLNSNQPQHF
NA,TRBV4-3,TRBJ2-2,NA,TGCGCCAGCAGCCAAGCTCCCCCGGGGCAGAACACCGGGGAGCTGTTTTTT,CASSQAPPGQNTGELFF
NA,TRBV30,TRBJ1-1,NA,TGTGCCTGGAGTGGGAGCCTGTTCCCTGGGCCCAAGAACACTGAAGCTTTCTTT,CAWSGSLFPGPKNTEAFF
NA,TRBV5-6,TRBJ1-3,NA,TGTGCCAGCAGCTTGATATGGGGCGGGTCCTCTGGAAACACCATATATTTT,CASSLIWGGSSGNTIYF
NA,TRBV9,TRBJ2-3,NA,TGTGCCAGCAGCGGGGGGGCACGCACAGATACGCAGTATTTT,CASSGGARTDTQYF
NA,TRBV7-9,TRBJ2-7,NA,TGTGCCAGCAGCTTAGCAACGGGACCCCCAGAGGCGGCCTACGAGCAGTACTTC,CASSLATGPPEAAYEQYF
NA,TRBV1,TRBJ2-4,NA,TGCACCAGCTGTATCGCCGCGGGGGGCCCCAAAAACATTCAGTACTTC,CTSCIAAGGPKNIQYF
NA,TRBV28,TRBJ1-2,NA,TGTGCCAGCAGTTCCGTCGGACCTCTCGGAGGCTACACCTTC,CASSSVGPLGGYTF
NA,TRBV30,TRBJ2-2,NA,TGTGCCTGGCGGGGACCGACGGACACCGGGGAGCTGTTTTTT,CAWRGPTDTGELFF
NA,TRBV29-1,TRBJ2-7,few,TGCAGCGGACAGGGACTGTCCTACGAGCAGTACTTC,CSGQGLSYEQYF
NA,TRBV6-4,TRBJ1-2,medium-sized,TGTGCCAGCAGTGGGACAACCAACTATGGCTACACCTTC,CASSGTTNYGYTF
NA,TRBV11-3,TRBJ2-1,NA,TGTGCCAGCAGCTTAGGTCGGACTCATTACAATGAGCAGTTCTTC,CASSLGRTHYNEQFF
NA,TRBV7-3,TRBJ2-6,NA,TGTGCCAGCAGCCCCGACCGAAGCTCTGGGGCCAACGTCCTGACTTTC,CASSPDRSSGANVLTF
NA,TRBV6-6,TRBJ1-1,NA,TGTGCCAGCAGTTACTCGAGTGGGGGCACTGAAGCTTTCTTT,CASSYSSGGTEAFF
NA,TRBV9,TRBJ1-1,NA,TGTGCCAGCAGCGTAGGTGAGGCGGCTATTGAAGCTTTCTTT,CASSVGEAAIEAFF
TRBD2,TRBV5-1,TRBJ2-7,NA,TGCGCCAGCAGTACATCATTAGCGGCGGGGGGATACGAGCAGTACTTC,CASSTSLAAGGYEQYF
NA,TRBV2,TRBJ1-3,NA,TGTGCCAGCAGTGAAGGATTGGGTCCTGGAAACACCATATATTTT,CASSEGLGPGNTIYF
TRBD2,TRBV11-2,TRBJ2-3,NA,TGTGCCAGCAGCTTACGGGGGGGGAGAGATACGCAGTATTTT,CASSLRGGRDTQYF
NA,TRBV12-5,TRBJ2-2,NA,TGTGCTAGTCGTTCTTCGGGAACGAACACCGGGGAGCTGTTTTTT,CASRSSGTNTGELFF
NA,TRBV5-1,TRBJ1-6,few,TGCGCCAGCAAAATGGAAATGGGTAATTCACCCCTCCACTTT,CASKMEMGNSPLHF
TRBD1,TRBV2,TRBJ1-1,NA,TGTGCCAGCAGATACTACCCAGGGGGCGGGACTGAAGCTTTCTTT,CASRYYPGGGTEAFF
NA,TRBV5-1,TRBJ2-3,NA,TGCGCCAGCAGCCCGGGTCCTAGCACAGATACGCAGTATTTT,CASSPGPSTDTQYF
TRBD1,TRBV4-1,TRBJ2-7,few,TGCGCCAGCAGCCAATTGGGGGACAGAACCTACGAGCAGTACTTC,CASSQLGDRTYEQYF
NA,TRBV4-3,TRBJ1-1,NA,TGCGCCAGCAGCCAAGATATAAGGGCGAACACTGAAGCTTTCTTT,CASSQDIRANTEAFF
NA,TRBV14,TRBJ2-2,once,TGTGCCAGCAGTATAGTTTGGGGCACCGGGGAGCTGTTTTTT,CASSIVWGTGELFF